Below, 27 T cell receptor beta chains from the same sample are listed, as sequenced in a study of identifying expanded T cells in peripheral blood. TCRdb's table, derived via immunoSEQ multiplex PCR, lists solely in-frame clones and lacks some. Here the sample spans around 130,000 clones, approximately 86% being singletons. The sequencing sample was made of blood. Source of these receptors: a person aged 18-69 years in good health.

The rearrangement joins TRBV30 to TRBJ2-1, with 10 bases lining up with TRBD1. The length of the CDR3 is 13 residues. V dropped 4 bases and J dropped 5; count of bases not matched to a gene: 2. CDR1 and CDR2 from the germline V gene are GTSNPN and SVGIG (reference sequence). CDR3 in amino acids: CAWMDRGNNEQFF. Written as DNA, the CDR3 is TGTGCCTGGATGGACAGGGGGAACAATGAGCAGTTCTTC.

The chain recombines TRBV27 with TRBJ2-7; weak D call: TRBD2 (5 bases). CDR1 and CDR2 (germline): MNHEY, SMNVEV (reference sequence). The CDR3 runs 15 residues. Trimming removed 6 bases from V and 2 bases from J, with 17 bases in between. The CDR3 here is CASSPEGGRAYEQYF. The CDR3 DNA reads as TGTGCCAGCAGCCCCGAGGGCGGGCGGGCCTACGAGCAGTACTTC.

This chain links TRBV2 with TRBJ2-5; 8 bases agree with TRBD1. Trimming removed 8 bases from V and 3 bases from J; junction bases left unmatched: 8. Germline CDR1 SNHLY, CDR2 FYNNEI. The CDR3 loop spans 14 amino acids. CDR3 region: CASQKDRVEETQYF. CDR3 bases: TGTGCCAGCCAAAAGGACAGGGTTGAAGAGACCCAGTACTTC.

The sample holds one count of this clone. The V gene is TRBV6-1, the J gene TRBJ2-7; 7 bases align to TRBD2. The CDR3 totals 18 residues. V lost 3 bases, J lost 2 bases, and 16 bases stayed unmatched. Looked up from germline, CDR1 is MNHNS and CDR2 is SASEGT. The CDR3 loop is CASSDLGRGQAGTYEQYF. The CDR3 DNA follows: TGTGCCAGCAGTGATTTGGGGAGGGGCCAGGCCGGAACCTACGAGCAGTACTTC.

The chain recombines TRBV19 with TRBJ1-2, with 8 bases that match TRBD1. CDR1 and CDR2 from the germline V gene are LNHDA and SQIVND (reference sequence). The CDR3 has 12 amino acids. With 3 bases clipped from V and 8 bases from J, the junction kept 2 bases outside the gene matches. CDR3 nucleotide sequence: TGTGCCAGTAGTATCAGGGGGCGAGGCTACACCTTC. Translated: CASSIRGRGYTF. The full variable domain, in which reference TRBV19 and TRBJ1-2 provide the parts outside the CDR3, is DGGITQSPKYLFRKEGQNVTLSCEQNLNHDAMYWYRQDPGQGLRLIYYSQIVNDFQKGDIAEGYSVSREKKESFPLTVTSAQKNPTAFYLCASSIRGRGYTFGSGTRLTVV.

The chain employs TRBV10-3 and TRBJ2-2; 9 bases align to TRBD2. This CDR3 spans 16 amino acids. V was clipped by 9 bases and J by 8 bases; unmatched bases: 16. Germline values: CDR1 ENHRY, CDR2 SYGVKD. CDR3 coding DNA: TGTGCCATTCGGACTAGCGCCAACCCCTCGGCAGGGGAGCTGTTTTTT. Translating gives CAIRTSANPSAGELFF.

CDR3 nucleotide sequence: TGTGCCAGCAGCCAAGTTGTAGGACATTACTCCTACGAGCAGTACTTC. Translating gives CASSQVVGHYSYEQYF. The chain has TRBV4-2 and TRBJ2-7; maybe TRBD1 (5 bases). With 1 base removed from V and 0 bases from J, the gap between germline ends came to 13 bases. Germline V gene lookup returns CDR1 LGHNA and CDR2 YNFKEQ. The CDR3 runs 16 residues.

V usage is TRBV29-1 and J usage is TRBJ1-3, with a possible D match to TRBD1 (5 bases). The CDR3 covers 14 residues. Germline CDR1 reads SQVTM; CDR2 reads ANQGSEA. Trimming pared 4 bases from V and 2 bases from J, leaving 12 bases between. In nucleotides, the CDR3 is TGCAGCGTTGTCTTAGGGGCGGCTGGAAACACCATATATTTT. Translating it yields CSVVLGAAGNTIYF.

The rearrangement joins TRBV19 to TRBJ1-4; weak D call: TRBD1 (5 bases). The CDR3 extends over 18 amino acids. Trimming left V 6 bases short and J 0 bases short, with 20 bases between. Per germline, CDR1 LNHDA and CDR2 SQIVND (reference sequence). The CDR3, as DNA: TGTGCCAGTAGCCGGGACCCAAGCCCAAGCGCAACTAATGAAAAACTGTTTTTT. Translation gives CASSRDPSPSATNEKLFF.

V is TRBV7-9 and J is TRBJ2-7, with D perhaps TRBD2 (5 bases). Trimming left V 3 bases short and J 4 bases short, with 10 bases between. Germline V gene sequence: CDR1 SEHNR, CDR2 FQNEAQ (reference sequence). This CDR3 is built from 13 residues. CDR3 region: CASSFAGVYEQYF. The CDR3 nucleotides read TGTGCCAGCAGCTTCGCGGGTGTTTACGAGCAGTACTTC.

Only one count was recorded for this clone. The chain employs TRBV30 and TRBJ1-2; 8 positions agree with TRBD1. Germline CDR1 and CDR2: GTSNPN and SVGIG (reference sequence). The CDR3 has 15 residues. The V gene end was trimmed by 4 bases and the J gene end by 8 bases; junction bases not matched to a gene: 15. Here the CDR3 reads CAWILQGANFNGYTF. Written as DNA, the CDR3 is TGTGCCTGGATCCTGCAGGGGGCGAATTTTAACGGCTACACCTTC.

Here the CDR3 reads CAWSVRADTEAFF. The CDR3 bases are TGTGCCTGGAGTGTCAGGGCTGACACTGAAGCTTTCTTT. The chain is built from TRBV30 and TRBJ1-1, with a weak D call TRBD1 (5 bases). The germline V gene has CDR1 GTSNPN and CDR2 SVGIG (reference sequence). The germline V and J ends were trimmed by 0 bases and 3 bases, with 8 bases remaining between them. The CDR3 is 13 residues long.

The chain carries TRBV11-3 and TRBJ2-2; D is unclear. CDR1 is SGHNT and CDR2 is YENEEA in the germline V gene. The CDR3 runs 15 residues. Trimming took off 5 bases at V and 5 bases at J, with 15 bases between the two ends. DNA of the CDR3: TGTGCCAGCAGCCCCGGAGCTCTGCGGACCGGGGAGCTGTTTTTT. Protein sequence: CASSPGALRTGELFF.

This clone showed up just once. The CDR3 spells CASSLDRVVGTQYF. CDR3 sequence (DNA): TGTGCCAGCAGCTTAGATCGCGTAGTAGGTACGCAGTATTTT. The chain employs TRBV11-2 and TRBJ2-3; D is unresolved. The CDR3 loop spans 14 amino acids. Germline V lookup: CDR1 SGHAT, CDR2 FQNNGV. The V gene lost 0 bases and the J gene lost 8 bases, with 12 bases spanning the gap.

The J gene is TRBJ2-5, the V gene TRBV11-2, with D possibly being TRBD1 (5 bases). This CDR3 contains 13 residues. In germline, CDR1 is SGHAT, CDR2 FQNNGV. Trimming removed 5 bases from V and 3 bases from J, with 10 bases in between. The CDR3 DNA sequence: TGTGCCAGCAGCACAATGACAGAAGAGACCCAGTACTTC. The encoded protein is CASSTMTEETQYF.

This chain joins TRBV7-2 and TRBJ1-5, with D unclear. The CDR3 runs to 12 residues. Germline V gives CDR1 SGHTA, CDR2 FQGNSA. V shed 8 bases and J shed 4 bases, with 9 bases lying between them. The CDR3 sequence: CASQAPNQPQHF. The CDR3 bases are TGTGCCAGCCAAGCTCCTAATCAGCCCCAGCATTTT. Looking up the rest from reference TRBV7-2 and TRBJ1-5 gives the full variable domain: GAGVSQSPSNKVTEKGKDVELRCDPISGHTALYWYRQSLGQGLEFLIYFQGNSAPDKSGLPSDRFSAERTGGSVSTLTIQRTQQEDSAVYLCASQAPNQPQHFGDGTRLSIL.

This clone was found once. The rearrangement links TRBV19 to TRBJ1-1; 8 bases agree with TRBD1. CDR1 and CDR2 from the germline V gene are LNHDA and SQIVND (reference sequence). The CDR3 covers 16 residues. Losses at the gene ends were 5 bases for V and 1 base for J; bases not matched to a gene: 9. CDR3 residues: CASSPLGQGANTEAFF. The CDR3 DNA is TGTGCCAGTAGTCCCCTAGGGCAGGGGGCGAACACTGAAGCTTTCTTT.

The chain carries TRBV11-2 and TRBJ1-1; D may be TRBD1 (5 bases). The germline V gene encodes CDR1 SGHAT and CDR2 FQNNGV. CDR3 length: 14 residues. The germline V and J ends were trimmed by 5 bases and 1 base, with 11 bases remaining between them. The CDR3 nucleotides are TGTGCCAGCAGCGACCGGGACTGGAACACTGAAGCTTTCTTT. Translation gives CASSDRDWNTEAFF.

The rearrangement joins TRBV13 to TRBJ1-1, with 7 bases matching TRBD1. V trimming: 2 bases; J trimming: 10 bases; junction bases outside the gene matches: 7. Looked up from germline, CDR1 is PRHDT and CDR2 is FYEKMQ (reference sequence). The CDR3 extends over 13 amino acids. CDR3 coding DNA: TGTGCCAGCAGCTTAACAGGGGAGGGGGGAGCTTTCTTT. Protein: CASSLTGEGGAFF.

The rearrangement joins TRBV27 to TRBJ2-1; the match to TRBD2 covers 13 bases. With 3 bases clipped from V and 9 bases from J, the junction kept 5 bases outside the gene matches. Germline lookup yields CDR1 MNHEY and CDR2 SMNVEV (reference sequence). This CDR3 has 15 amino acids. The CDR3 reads CASSFSTSGRGEQFF. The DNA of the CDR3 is TGTGCCAGCAGTTTTAGCACTAGCGGGAGGGGTGAGCAGTTCTTC.

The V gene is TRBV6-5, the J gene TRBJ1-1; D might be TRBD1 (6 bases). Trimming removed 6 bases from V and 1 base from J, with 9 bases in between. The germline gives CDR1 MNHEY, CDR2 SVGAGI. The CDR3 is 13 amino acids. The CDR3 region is CASRRTENTEAFF. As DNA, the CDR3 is TGTGCCAGCAGGCGGACAGAGAACACTGAAGCTTTCTTT.

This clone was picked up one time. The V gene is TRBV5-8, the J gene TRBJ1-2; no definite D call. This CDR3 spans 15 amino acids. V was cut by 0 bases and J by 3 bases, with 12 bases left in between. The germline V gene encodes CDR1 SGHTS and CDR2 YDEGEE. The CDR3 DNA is TGTGCCAGCAGCTTGGACGCAACAGTTCACTATGGCTACACCTTC. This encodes CASSLDATVHYGYTF.

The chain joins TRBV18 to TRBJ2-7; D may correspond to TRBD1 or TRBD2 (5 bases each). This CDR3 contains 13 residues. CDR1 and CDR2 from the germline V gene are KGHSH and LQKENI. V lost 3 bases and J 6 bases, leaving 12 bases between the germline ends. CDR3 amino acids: CASSPGTLGEQYF. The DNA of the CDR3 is TGTGCCAGCTCACCCGGGACCCTTGGCGAGCAGTACTTC.

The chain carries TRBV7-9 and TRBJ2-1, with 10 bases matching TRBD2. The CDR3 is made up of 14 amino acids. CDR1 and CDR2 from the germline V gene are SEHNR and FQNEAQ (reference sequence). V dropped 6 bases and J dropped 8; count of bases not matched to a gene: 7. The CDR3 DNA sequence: TGTGCCAGCAGACCAACTAGCGGGAACCATGAGCAGTTCTTC. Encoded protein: CASRPTSGNHEQFF.

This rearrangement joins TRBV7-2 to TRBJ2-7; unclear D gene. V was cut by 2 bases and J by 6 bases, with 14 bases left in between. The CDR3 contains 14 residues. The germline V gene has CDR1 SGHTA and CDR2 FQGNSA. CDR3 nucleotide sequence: TGTGCCAGCAGCTTATTGTCTAGTGGCCGCGAGCAGTACTTC. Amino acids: CASSLLSSGREQYF.

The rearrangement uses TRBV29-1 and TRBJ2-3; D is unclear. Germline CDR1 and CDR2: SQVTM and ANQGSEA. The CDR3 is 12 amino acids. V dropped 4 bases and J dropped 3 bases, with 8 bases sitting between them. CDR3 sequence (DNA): TGCAGCGTTGTATCATGGACAGATACGCAGTATTTT. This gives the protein CSVVSWTDTQYF.

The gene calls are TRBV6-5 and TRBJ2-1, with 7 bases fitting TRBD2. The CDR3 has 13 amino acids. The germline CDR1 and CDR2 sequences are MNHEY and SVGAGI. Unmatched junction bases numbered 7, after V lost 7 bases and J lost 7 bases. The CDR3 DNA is TGTGCCAGCAATGCGCGGGAGTTGAATGAGCAGTTCTTC. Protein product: CASNARELNEQFF.